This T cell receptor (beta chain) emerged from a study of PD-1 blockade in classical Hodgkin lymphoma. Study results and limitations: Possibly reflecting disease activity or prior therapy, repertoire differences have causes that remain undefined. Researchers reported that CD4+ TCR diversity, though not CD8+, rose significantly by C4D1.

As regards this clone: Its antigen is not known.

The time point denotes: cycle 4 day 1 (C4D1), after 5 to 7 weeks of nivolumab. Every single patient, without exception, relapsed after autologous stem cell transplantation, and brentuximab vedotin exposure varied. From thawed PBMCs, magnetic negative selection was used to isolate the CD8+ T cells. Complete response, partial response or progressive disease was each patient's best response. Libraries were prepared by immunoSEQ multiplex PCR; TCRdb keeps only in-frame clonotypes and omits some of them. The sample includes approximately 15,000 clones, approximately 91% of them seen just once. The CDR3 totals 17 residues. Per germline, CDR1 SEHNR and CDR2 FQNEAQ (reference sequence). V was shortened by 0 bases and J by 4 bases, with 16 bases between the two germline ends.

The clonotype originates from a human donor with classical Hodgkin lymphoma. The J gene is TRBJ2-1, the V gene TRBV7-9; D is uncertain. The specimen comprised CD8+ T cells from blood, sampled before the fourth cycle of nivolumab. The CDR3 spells CASSLAQDTAQYNEQFF. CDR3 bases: TGTGCCAGCAGCTTAGCGCAGGATACAGCGCAATACAATGAGCAGTTCTTC.